This T cell receptor beta chain appears in the sequencing data of a study of vaccination effects on CD4 cells after COVID-19. Study outcomes and limitations: Convalescent patients were few in the study, and early post-infection timepoints were absent.

Here immunoSEQ multiplex PCR was the method, and the copy in TCRdb shows in-frame clones only, minus some. The sample carries about 73,000 clones, 60% to 85% recorded once. ViraFEST assay sequencing came after antigen-specific CD4+ T cells were expanded with viral peptide pools. Culture proceeded for roughly ten days, and CD4+ T cells were then isolated. Vaccinated recipients, who were negative for nucleocapsid antibodies, had no history of SARS-CoV-2 infection. Every well got two million PBMC, which were grown with about 10 IU/ml IL-2 and 10 ug/ml peptides. IL-2 medium took the place of half the medium on both days 3 and 7. On this clone: Its specificity is unknown.

From germline, CDR1 is SGHTA and CDR2 FQGTGA. The V gene end was trimmed by 4 bases and the J gene end by 1 base; junction bases not matched to a gene: 3. This CDR3 is built from 16 residues. This clonotype was sampled from a human donor who received a COVID-19 vaccine. This material consisted of CD4+ T cells from PBMCs cultured with SARS-CoV-2 spike peptides, taken before COVID-19 vaccination. The rearrangement joins TRBV7-3 to TRBJ1-6; 8 nucleotides agree with TRBD1. The CDR3 sequence is CASSSRDRSYNSPLHF. CDR3 in DNA: TGTGCCAGCAGCTCACGGGACAGGTCCTATAATTCACCCCTCCACTTT. Drawing the rest from reference TRBV7-3 and TRBJ1-6, the complete variable domain is GAGVSQTPSNKVTEKGKYVELRCDPISGHTALYWYRQSLGQGPEFLIYFQGTGAADDSGLPNDRFFAVRPEGSVSTLKIQRTERGDSAVYLCASSSRDRSYNSPLHFGNGTRLTVT.